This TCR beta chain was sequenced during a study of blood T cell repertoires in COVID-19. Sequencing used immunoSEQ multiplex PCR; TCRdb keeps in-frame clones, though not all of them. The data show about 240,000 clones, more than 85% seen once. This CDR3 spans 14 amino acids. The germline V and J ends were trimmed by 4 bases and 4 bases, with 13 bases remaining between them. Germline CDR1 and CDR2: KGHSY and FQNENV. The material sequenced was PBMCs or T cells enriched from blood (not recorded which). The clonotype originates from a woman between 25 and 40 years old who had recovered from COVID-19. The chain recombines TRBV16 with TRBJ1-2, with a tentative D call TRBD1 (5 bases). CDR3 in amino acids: CASSPGGAPYGYTF. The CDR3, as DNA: TGTGCCAGCAGCCCCGGCGGGGCGCCCTATGGCTACACCTTC.